The T cell receptor (beta chain) under discussion was sequenced for a study of T cells in Graves' hyperthyroidism and ophthalmopathy. Study results and limitations: Most clonotypes expanded in the thyroid (above 0.001) were also present in blood. A model of 13 V-J features distinguished ophthalmopathy from stable hyperthyroidism.

Exclusion of patients followed from uncontrolled infection, other autoimmune disease, pregnancy or lactation. Fresh peripheral blood, 8 to 10 ml, was the source of the PBMCs. Authors of the study amplified TCR beta CDR3 regions from RNA transcripts. Carried out on the TCR CDR3, a first-round RT-PCR used the HTBI primer set. Each CDR3 protein gets one entry after TCRdb re-called the multiplex PCR reads with MiXCR. The sample holds around 620,000 distinct CDR3 sequences, roughly 15% seen once. Notes on this clonotype: The antigen is undetermined. Just one base apart from a much larger clone, this may be a read error. Likely a read error: the CDR3 ends without its conserved phenylalanine or tryptophan.

The TCR comes from a woman aged 30 to 39 with Graves' hyperthyroidism. The sequenced sample consisted of blood.

The DNA of the CDR3 is TGTGCCAGCAGTGACTACGGGGGTAGGAACACTGAAGCTTTCCTT. Protein: CASSDYGGRNTEAFL. The chain joins TRBV6-1 to TRBJ1-1, with TRBD1 as a possible D gene (5 bases). V lost 3 bases to trimming and J lost 1 base, with 12 bases between them. CDR3 length equals 15 residues. Germline assignment: CDR1 MNHNS and CDR2 SASEGT.